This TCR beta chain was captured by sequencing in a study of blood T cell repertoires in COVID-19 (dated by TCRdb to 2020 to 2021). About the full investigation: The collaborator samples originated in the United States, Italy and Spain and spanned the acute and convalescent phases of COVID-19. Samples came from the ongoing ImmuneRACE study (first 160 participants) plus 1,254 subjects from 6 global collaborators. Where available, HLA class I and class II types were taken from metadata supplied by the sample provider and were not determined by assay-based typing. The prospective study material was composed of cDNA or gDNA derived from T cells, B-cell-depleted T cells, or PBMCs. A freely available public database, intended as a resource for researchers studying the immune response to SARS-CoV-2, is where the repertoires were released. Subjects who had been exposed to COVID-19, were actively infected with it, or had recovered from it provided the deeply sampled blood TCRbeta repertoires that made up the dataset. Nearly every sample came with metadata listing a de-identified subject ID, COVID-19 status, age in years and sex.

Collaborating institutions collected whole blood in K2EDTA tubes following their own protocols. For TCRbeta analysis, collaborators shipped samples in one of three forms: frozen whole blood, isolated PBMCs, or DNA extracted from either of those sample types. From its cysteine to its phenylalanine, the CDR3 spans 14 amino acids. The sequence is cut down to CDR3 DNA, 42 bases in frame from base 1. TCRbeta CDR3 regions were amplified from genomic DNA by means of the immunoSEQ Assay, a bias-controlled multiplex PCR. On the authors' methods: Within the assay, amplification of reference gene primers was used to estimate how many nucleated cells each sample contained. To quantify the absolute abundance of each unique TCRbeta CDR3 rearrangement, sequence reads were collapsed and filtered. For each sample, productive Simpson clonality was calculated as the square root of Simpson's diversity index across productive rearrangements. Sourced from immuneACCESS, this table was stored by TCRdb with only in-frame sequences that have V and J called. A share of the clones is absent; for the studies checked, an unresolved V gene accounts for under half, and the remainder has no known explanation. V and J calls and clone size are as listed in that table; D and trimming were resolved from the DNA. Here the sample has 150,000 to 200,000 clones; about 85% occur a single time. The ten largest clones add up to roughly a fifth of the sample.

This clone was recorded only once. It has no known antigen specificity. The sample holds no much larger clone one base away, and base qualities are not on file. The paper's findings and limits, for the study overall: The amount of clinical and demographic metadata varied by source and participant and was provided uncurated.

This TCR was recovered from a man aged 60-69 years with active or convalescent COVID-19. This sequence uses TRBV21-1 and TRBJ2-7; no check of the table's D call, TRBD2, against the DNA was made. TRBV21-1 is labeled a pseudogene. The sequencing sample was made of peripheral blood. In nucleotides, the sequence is TGTGCCAGCACCCCGAAAGCTAGCTCCTACGAGCAGTACTTC. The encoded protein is CASTPKASSYEQYF.